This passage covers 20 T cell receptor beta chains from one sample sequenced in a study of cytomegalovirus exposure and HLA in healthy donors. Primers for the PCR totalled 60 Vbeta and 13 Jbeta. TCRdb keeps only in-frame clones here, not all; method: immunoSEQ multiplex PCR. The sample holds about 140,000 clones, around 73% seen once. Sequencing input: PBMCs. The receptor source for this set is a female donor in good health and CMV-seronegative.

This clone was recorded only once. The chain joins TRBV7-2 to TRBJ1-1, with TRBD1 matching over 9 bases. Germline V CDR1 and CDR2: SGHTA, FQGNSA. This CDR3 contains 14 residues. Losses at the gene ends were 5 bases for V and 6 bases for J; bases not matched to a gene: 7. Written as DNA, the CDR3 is TGTGCCAGCAGCGTAGACAGGGGGAGGGCTGAAGCTTTCTTT. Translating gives CASSVDRGRAEAFF. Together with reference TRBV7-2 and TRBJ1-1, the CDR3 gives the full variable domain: GAGVSQSPSNKVTEKGKDVELRCDPISGHTALYWYRQSLGQGLEFLIYFQGNSAPDKSGLPSDRFSAERTGGSVSTLTIQRTQQEDSAVYLCASSVDRGRAEAFFGQGTRLTVV.

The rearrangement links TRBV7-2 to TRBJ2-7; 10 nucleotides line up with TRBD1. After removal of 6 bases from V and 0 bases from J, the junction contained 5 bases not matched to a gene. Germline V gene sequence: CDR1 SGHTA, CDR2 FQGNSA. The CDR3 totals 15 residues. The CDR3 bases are TGTGCCAGCAGTAGGACAGGGGGGAGCTCCTACGAGCAGTACTTC. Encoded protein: CASSRTGGSSYEQYF. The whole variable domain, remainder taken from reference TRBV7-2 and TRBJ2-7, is GAGVSQSPSNKVTEKGKDVELRCDPISGHTALYWYRQSLGQGLEFLIYFQGNSAPDKSGLPSDRFSAERTGGSVSTLTIQRTQQEDSAVYLCASSRTGGSSYEQYFGPGTRLTVT.

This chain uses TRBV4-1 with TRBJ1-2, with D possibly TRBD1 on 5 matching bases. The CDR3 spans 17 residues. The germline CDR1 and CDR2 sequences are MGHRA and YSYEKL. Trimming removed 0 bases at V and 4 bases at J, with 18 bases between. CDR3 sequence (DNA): TGCGCCAGCAGCCAAGAAGACGGACAATTACGGATCTATGGCTACACCTTC. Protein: CASSQEDGQLRIYGYTF.

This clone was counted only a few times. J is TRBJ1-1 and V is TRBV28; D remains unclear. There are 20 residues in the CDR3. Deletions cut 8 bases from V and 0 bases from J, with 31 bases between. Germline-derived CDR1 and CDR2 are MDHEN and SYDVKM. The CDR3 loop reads CASSNGKFEFGMKMNTEAFF. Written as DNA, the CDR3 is TGTGCCAGCTCCAATGGCAAGTTCGAATTCGGGATGAAGATGAACACTGAAGCTTTCTTT.

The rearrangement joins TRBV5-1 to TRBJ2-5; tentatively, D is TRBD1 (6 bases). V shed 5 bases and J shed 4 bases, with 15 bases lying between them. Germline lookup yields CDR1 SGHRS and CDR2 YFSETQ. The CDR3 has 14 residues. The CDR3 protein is CASRRDRRLETQYF. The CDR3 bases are TGCGCCAGCAGAAGAGACAGGAGGTTAGAGACCCAGTACTTC.

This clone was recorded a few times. This CDR3 reads CASSLDSGGGQDEQYF. The DNA for the CDR3 is TGCGCCAGCAGCTTGGACTCGGGCGGGGGGCAGGACGAGCAGTACTTC. This chain uses TRBV5-1 with TRBJ2-7; TRBD2 agrees at 8 bases. In germline, CDR1 is SGHRS, CDR2 YFSETQ. The junction had 10 bases not matched to a gene; V was cut back by 0 bases and J by 5 bases. This CDR3 comprises 16 residues.

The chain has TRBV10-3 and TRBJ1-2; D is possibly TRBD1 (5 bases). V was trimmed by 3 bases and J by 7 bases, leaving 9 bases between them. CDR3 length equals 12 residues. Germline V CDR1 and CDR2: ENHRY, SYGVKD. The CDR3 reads CAISDPGFGYTF. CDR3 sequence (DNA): TGTGCCATCAGTGATCCAGGGTTTGGCTACACCTTC.

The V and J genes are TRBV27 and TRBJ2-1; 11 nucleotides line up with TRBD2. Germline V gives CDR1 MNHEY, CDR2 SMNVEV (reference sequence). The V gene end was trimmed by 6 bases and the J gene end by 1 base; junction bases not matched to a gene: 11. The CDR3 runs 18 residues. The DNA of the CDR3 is TGTGCCAGCAGCCTAGCCGGGACTAGCGGATGGTCCTACAATGAGCAGTTCTTC. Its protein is CASSLAGTSGWSYNEQFF.

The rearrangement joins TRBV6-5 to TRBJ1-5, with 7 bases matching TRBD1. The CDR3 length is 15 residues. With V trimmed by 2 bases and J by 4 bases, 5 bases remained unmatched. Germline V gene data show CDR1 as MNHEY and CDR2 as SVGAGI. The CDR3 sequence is CASSYDPTGNQPQHF. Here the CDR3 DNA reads TGTGCCAGCAGTTACGATCCGACAGGGAATCAGCCCCAGCATTTT.

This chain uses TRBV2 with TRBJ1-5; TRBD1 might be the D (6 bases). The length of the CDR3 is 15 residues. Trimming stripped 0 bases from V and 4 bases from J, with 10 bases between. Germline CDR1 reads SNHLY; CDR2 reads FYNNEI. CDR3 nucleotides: TGTGCCAGCAGTGAAGCGCCCACAGGGAATCAGCCCCAGCATTTT. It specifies CASSEAPTGNQPQHF.

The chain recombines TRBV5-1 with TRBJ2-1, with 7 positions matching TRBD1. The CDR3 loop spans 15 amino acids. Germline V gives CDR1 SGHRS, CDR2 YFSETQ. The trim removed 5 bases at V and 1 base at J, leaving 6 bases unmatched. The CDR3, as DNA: TGCGCCAGCAGGCGCGACAGGGTGTCCTACAATGAGCAGTTCTTC. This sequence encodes CASRRDRVSYNEQFF.

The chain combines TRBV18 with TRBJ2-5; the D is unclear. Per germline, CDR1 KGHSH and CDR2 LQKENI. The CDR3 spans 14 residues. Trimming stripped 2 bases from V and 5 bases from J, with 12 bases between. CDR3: CASSPVVDLETQYF. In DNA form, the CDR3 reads TGTGCCAGCTCACCAGTCGTTGACTTGGAGACCCAGTACTTC.

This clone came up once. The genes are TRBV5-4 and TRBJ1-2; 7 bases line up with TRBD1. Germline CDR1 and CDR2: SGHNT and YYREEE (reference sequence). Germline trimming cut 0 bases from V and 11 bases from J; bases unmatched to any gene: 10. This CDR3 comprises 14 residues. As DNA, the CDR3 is TGTGCCAGCAGCTTGGGAGTCCGGCAGGGGGTTTACACCTTC. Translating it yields CASSLGVRQGVYTF.

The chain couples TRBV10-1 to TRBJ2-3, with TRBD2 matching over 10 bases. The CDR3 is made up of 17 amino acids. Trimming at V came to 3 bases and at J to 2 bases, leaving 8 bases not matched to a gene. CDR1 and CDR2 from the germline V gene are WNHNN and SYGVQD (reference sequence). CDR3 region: CASSDYEGLAFTDTQYF. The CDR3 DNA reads TGCGCCAGCAGTGACTACGAGGGACTAGCGTTCACAGATACGCAGTATTTT.

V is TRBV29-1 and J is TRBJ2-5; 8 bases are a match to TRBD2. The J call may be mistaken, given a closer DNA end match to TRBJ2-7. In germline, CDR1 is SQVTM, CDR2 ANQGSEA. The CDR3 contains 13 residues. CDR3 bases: TGCAGCGTTGATAACTCGGGGGGGGGCGAGCAGTACTTC. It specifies CSVDNSGGGEQYF.

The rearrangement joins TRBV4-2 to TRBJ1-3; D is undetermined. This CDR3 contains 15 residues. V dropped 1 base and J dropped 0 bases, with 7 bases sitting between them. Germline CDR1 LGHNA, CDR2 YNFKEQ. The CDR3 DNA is TGTGCCAGCAGCCAAGTTCGGAGCTCTGGAAACACCATATATTTT. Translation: CASSQVRSSGNTIYF.

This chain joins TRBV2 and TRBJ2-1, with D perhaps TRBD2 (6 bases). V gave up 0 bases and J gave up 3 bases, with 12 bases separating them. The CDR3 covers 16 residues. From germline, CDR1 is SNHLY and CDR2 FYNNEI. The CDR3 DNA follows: TGTGCCAGCAGTGAAGCATCTCGGGGGATCTACAATGAGCAGTTCTTC. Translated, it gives CASSEASRGIYNEQFF.

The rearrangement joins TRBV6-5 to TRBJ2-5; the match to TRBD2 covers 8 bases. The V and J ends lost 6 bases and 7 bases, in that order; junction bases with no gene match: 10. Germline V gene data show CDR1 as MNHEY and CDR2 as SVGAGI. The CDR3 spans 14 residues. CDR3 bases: TGTGCCAGCAGCCCGGGGGGGCCTCCGACGACCCAGTACTTC. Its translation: CASSPGGPPTTQYF.

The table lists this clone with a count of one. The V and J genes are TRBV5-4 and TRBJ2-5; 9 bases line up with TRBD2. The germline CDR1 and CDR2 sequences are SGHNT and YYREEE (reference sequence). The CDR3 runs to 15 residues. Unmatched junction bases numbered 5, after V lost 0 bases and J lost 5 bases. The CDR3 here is CASSLEVAGVETQYF. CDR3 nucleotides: TGTGCCAGCAGCTTGGAAGTAGCGGGGGTGGAGACCCAGTACTTC.

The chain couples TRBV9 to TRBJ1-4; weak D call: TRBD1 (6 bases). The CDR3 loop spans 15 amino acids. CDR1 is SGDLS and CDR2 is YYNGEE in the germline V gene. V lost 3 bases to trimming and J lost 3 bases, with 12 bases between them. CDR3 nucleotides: TGTGCCAGCAGCGACAGGGTTGGGGCTAATGAAAAACTGTTTTTT. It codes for CASSDRVGANEKLFF.